The rows below give T cell receptor beta chains drawn from one sample of a study of T cells in Graves' hyperthyroidism and ophthalmopathy. TCRdb used MiXCR to reprocess the multiplex PCR reads, holding one entry per CDR3 protein. Found here are about 640,000 distinct CDR3 sequences, about 14% of them singletons; the top ten hold about an eighth. Material for sequencing was blood. The receptors were sampled from a woman in her 50s with Graves' ophthalmopathy. CDR3s include the opening cysteine and the closing phenylalanine or tryptophan. The D gene is left open where the match is weak. Clone size appears in some rows only: once, few, many, or a class for an expanded clone.

cdr3_length: 16
j_call: TRBJ2-7
v_call: TRBV7-9
clone_size: NA
d_call: TRBD2
cdr3_aa: CASSATGTSDSYEQYF
cdr3_nt: TGTGCCAGCAGCGCCACCGGGACTAGCGACTCCTACGAGCAGTACTTC

cdr3_length: 13
j_call: TRBJ1-1
v_call: TRBV11-2
clone_size: many
d_call: NA
cdr3_aa: CASSLKGPTEAFF
cdr3_nt: TGTGCCAGCAGCTTAAAGGGCCCCACTGAAGCTTTCTTT

cdr3_length: 15
j_call: TRBJ2-7
v_call: TRBV12-3/TRBV12-4
clone_size: many
d_call: NA
cdr3_aa: CASSLAGTFSYEQYF
cdr3_nt: TGTGCCAGCAGTTTAGCGGGGACTTTTTCCTACGAGCAGTACTTC

cdr3_length: 16
j_call: TRBJ2-7
v_call: TRBV7-2
clone_size: many
d_call: TRBD1
cdr3_aa: CASSSSRGTGGSEQYF
cdr3_nt: TGTGCCAGCAGCTCTAGCCGCGGGACAGGGGGATCCGAGCAGTACTTC

cdr3_length: 12
j_call: TRBJ2-5
v_call: TRBV7-7
clone_size: NA
d_call: NA
cdr3_aa: CAPGLWEETQYF
cdr3_nt: TGTGCTCCGGGACTTTGGGAAGAGACCCAGTACTTC

cdr3_length: 15
j_call: TRBJ2-1
v_call: TRBV11-1
clone_size: NA
d_call: NA
cdr3_aa: CASSRPFRDINEQFF
cdr3_nt: TGTGCCAGCAGCCGCCCCTTCCGGGATATAAATGAGCAGTTCTTC

cdr3_length: 17
j_call: TRBJ1-4
v_call: TRBV27
clone_size: few
d_call: TRBD1
cdr3_aa: CASRKSYRGSTNEKLFF
cdr3_nt: TGTGCCAGCAGGAAAAGTTACAGGGGATCAACTAATGAAAAACTGTTTTTT

cdr3_length: 14
j_call: TRBJ2-1
v_call: TRBV20-1
clone_size: once
d_call: TRBD1
cdr3_aa: CSAKPFGGQGEQFF
cdr3_nt: TGCAGTGCTAAGCCTTTCGGGGGACAGGGTGAGCAGTTCTTC

cdr3_length: 15
j_call: TRBJ2-2
v_call: TRBV7-3
clone_size: many
d_call: NA
cdr3_aa: CASSLIGGDTGELFF
cdr3_nt: TGTGCCAGCAGCTTAATTGGCGGGGACACCGGGGAGCTGTTTTTT

cdr3_length: 16
j_call: TRBJ1-1
v_call: TRBV5-1
clone_size: many
d_call: NA
cdr3_aa: CASSLAGRSGDTEAFF
cdr3_nt: TGCGCCAGCAGCTTGGCTGGCCGGTCCGGCGACACTGAAGCTTTCTTT

cdr3_length: 15
j_call: TRBJ2-1
v_call: TRBV12-3/TRBV12-4
clone_size: many
d_call: NA
cdr3_aa: CASRLLASSYNEQFF
cdr3_nt: TGTGCCAGCAGGCTTCTAGCGTCCTCCTACAATGAGCAGTTCTTC

cdr3_length: 12
j_call: TRBJ2-7
v_call: TRBV30
clone_size: many
d_call: NA
cdr3_aa: CAFGLGAYEQYF
cdr3_nt: TGTGCCTTCGGACTGGGGGCTTACGAGCAGTACTTC

cdr3_length: 13
j_call: TRBJ2-1
v_call: TRBV5-1
clone_size: few
d_call: NA
cdr3_aa: CASSKQGIDEQFF
cdr3_nt: TGCGCCAGCAGCAAACAGGGAATCGATGAGCAGTTCTTC

cdr3_length: 15
j_call: TRBJ2-1
v_call: TRBV30
clone_size: many
d_call: TRBD2
cdr3_aa: CAWSVLAGGNNEQFF
cdr3_nt: TGTGCCTGGAGTGTCCTAGCGGGAGGCAACAATGAGCAGTTCTTC

cdr3_length: 17
j_call: TRBJ2-7
v_call: TRBV15
clone_size: few
d_call: NA
cdr3_aa: CATSRVRAAGSSYEQYF
cdr3_nt: TGTGCCACCAGCAGAGTTCGCGCGGCGGGGAGCTCCTACGAGCAGTACTTC

cdr3_length: 13
j_call: TRBJ2-1
v_call: TRBV2
clone_size: NA
d_call: NA
cdr3_aa: CASTMASYNEQFF
cdr3_nt: TGTGCCAGCACGATGGCCTCCTACAATGAGCAGTTCTTC

cdr3_length: 16
j_call: TRBJ2-2
v_call: TRBV6-2/TRBV6-3
clone_size: NA
d_call: NA
cdr3_aa: CASSGARGLWAGELFF
cdr3_nt: TGTGCCAGCAGTGGGGCGAGGGGCTTGTGGGCCGGGGAGCTGTTTTTT

cdr3_length: 18
j_call: TRBJ1-4
v_call: TRBV15
clone_size: few
d_call: TRBD1
cdr3_aa: CATSSAGTGPRMGEKLFF
cdr3_nt: TGTGCCACCAGCAGCGCCGGGACAGGGCCCCGTATGGGTGAAAAACTGTTTTTT

cdr3_length: 15
j_call: TRBJ2-7
v_call: TRBV12-3/TRBV12-4
clone_size: many
d_call: TRBD2
cdr3_aa: CASRPKGGRPYEQYF
cdr3_nt: TGTGCCAGCAGACCCAAGGGCGGGAGGCCCTACGAGCAGTACTTC

cdr3_length: 15
j_call: TRBJ2-2
v_call: TRBV12-3/TRBV12-4
clone_size: NA
d_call: TRBD2
cdr3_aa: CASSQRGGPTGELFF
cdr3_nt: TGTGCCAGCAGTCAGCGGGGGGGCCCCACCGGGGAGCTGTTTTTT

cdr3_length: 16
j_call: TRBJ2-1
v_call: TRBV7-9
clone_size: many
d_call: TRBD1
cdr3_aa: CASSGNRGRGYNEQFF
cdr3_nt: TGTGCCAGCAGCGGAAACAGGGGACGGGGCTACAATGAGCAGTTCTTC

cdr3_length: 16
j_call: TRBJ2-1
v_call: TRBV12-5
clone_size: NA
d_call: TRBD2
cdr3_aa: CASGLVVGREENEQFF
cdr3_nt: TGTGCTAGTGGTTTGGTAGTGGGTCGGGAGGAAAATGAGCAGTTCTTC

cdr3_length: 18
j_call: TRBJ2-4
v_call: TRBV5-1
clone_size: NA
d_call: NA
cdr3_aa: CASSRGGTGNLAKNIQYF
cdr3_nt: TGCGCCAGCAGCAGAGGGGGAACTGGCAATTTAGCCAAAAACATTCAGTACTTC

cdr3_length: 14
j_call: TRBJ2-4
v_call: TRBV7-9
clone_size: many
d_call: NA
cdr3_aa: CASSLGQGKNIQYF
cdr3_nt: TGTGCCAGCAGCTTAGGGCAGGGGAAAAACATTCAGTACTTC

cdr3_length: 15
j_call: TRBJ2-2
v_call: TRBV7-3
clone_size: many
d_call: NA
cdr3_aa: CASSLTTGTPGELFF
cdr3_nt: TGTGCCAGCAGCTTAACAACAGGGACCCCCGGGGAGCTGTTTTTT

cdr3_length: 15
j_call: TRBJ1-3
v_call: TRBV28
clone_size: many
d_call: NA
cdr3_aa: CASSLPPLGGNTIYF
cdr3_nt: TGTGCCAGCAGTTTACCTCCGCTGGGCGGAAACACCATATATTTT

cdr3_length: 15
j_call: TRBJ2-1
v_call: TRBV24-1
clone_size: many
d_call: TRBD2
cdr3_aa: CATTQGLAGNNEQFF
cdr3_nt: TGTGCCACCACCCAAGGACTAGCAGGGAACAATGAGCAGTTCTTC

cdr3_length: 13
j_call: TRBJ1-1
v_call: TRBV3-1
clone_size: NA
d_call: NA
cdr3_aa: CASSALKNTEAFF
cdr3_nt: TGTGCCAGCAGCGCGCTCAAGAACACTGAAGCTTTCTTT

cdr3_length: 14
j_call: TRBJ1-1
v_call: TRBV25-1
clone_size: NA
d_call: TRBD1
cdr3_aa: CASSTGTGPYEAFF
cdr3_nt: TGTGCCAGCAGTACCGGGACAGGACCTTATGAGGCTTTCTTT

cdr3_length: 13
j_call: TRBJ1-2
v_call: TRBV7-2
clone_size: NA
d_call: NA
cdr3_aa: CASTYQGGAGYTF
cdr3_nt: TGTGCCAGCACCTATCAAGGGGGGGCTGGCTACACCTTC

cdr3_length: 14
j_call: TRBJ2-5
v_call: TRBV7-8
clone_size: few
d_call: TRBD1
cdr3_aa: CASRLQGYQETQYF
cdr3_nt: TGTGCCAGCAGACTACAGGGGTACCAAGAGACCCAGTACTTC

cdr3_length: 18
j_call: TRBJ2-2
v_call: TRBV28
clone_size: many
d_call: TRBD2
cdr3_aa: CASSLVPLAGGDTGELFF
cdr3_nt: TGTGCCAGCAGTTTAGTGCCTCTCGCGGGAGGGGACACCGGGGAGCTGTTTTTT

cdr3_length: 16
j_call: TRBJ2-6
v_call: TRBV6-2/TRBV6-3
clone_size: NA
d_call: TRBD1
cdr3_aa: CASIPGQGAGANVLTF
cdr3_nt: TGTGCCAGCATCCCGGGACAGGGGGCTGGGGCCAACGTCCTGACTTTC

cdr3_length: 13
j_call: TRBJ1-2
v_call: TRBV27
clone_size: NA
d_call: NA
cdr3_aa: CASSLREGYGYTF
cdr3_nt: TGTGCCAGCTCTCTCAGGGAGGGATATGGCTACACCTTC

cdr3_length: 13
j_call: TRBJ1-2
v_call: TRBV18
clone_size: many
d_call: NA
cdr3_aa: CASSPTDYYGYTF
cdr3_nt: TGTGCCAGCTCACCCACAGACTACTATGGCTACACCTTC

cdr3_length: 16
j_call: TRBJ2-2
v_call: TRBV14
clone_size: few
d_call: TRBD2
cdr3_aa: CASSLSSGRTVGELFF
cdr3_nt: TGTGCCAGCAGCCTATCTAGCGGGAGAACGGTCGGGGAGCTGTTTTTT

cdr3_length: 15
j_call: TRBJ2-2
v_call: TRBV6-1
clone_size: many
d_call: NA
cdr3_aa: CASGGPAANTGELFF
cdr3_nt: TGTGCCAGCGGCGGACCAGCCGCGAACACCGGGGAGCTGTTTTTT

cdr3_length: 13
j_call: TRBJ2-7
v_call: TRBV7-8
clone_size: many
d_call: NA
cdr3_aa: CASSLVSTYEQYF
cdr3_nt: TGTGCCAGCAGCTTAGTCAGTACCTACGAGCAGTACTTC

cdr3_length: 14
j_call: TRBJ1-2
v_call: TRBV7-2
clone_size: many
d_call: NA
cdr3_aa: CASSPGGESYGYTF
cdr3_nt: TGTGCCAGCAGCCCGGGAGGAGAAAGTTATGGCTACACCTTC

cdr3_length: 13
j_call: TRBJ2-1
v_call: TRBV7-3
clone_size: NA
d_call: NA
cdr3_aa: CASSPPDRVEQFF
cdr3_nt: TGTGCCAGCAGCCCCCCTGATCGGGTTGAGCAGTTCTTC

cdr3_length: 16
j_call: TRBJ1-2
v_call: TRBV6-2/TRBV6-3
clone_size: many
d_call: NA
cdr3_aa: CASTAGRRQINYGYTF
cdr3_nt: TGTGCCAGCACCGCAGGAAGACGACAGATTAACTATGGCTACACCTTC

cdr3_length: 15
j_call: TRBJ2-1
v_call: TRBV24-1
clone_size: few
d_call: NA
cdr3_aa: CATSDFRGKGNEQFF
cdr3_nt: TGTGCCACCAGTGATTTTCGGGGAAAGGGCAATGAGCAGTTCTTC

cdr3_length: 13
j_call: TRBJ2-5
v_call: TRBV12-3/TRBV12-4
clone_size: many
d_call: TRBD1
cdr3_aa: CASSWQGEETQYF
cdr3_nt: TGTGCCAGCAGTTGGCAGGGGGAAGAGACCCAGTACTTC

cdr3_length: 15
j_call: TRBJ2-1
v_call: TRBV6-2/TRBV6-3
clone_size: few
d_call: TRBD2
cdr3_aa: CASSYGTSGANEQFF
cdr3_nt: TGTGCCAGCAGTTACGGGACTAGCGGGGCCAATGAGCAGTTCTTC

cdr3_length: 12
j_call: TRBJ1-1
v_call: TRBV12-3/TRBV12-4
clone_size: many
d_call: TRBD1
cdr3_aa: CASSRDSGRAFF
cdr3_nt: TGTGCCAGCAGCAGGGACAGCGGTAGAGCTTTCTTT

cdr3_length: 14
j_call: TRBJ1-3
v_call: TRBV18
clone_size: NA
d_call: NA
cdr3_aa: CASSAGTEGNTIYF
cdr3_nt: TGTGCCAGCTCAGCCGGGACGGAAGGAAACACCATATATTTT